This TCR beta chain was observed in a study of blood T cell repertoires in COVID-19. Study overall: Samples of COVID-19 (acute and convalescent) were obtained from the United States, Italy and Spain. Nucleic acid was either cDNA or gDNA, and it came from T cells, B-cell-depleted T cells, or PBMCs.

CDR1 is LNHDA and CDR2 is SQIVND in the germline V gene (reference sequence). The length of the CDR3 is 14 residues. In the authors' workflow: For nucleated cells, counts were estimated from reference gene primer amplification. Generated by immunoSEQ multiplex PCR, the TCRdb table keeps only in-frame clones and is missing some. D and trimming come from the DNA, and the V and J calls and clone size come from that table. The sample yields about 140,000 clones, roughly 86% seen once. Comments on this clone: At one of its ends the junction is not consistent with the germline gene, which may arise from a read error.

The chain employs TRBV19 and TRBJ1-2; D gene ambiguous. Sequenced: peripheral blood. The TCR sequence derives from a woman between 55 and 75 years old with acute or convalescent COVID-19. The CDR3 is CASSIGSGGYRYTF. Written as DNA, the CDR3 is TGTGCCAGTAGTATAGGGTCCGGCGGCTATCGCTACACCTTC. Full variable domain (outside the CDR3, taken from reference TRBV19 and TRBJ1-2): DGGITQSPKYLFRKEGQNVTLSCEQNLNHDAMYWYRQDPGQGLRLIYYSQIVNDFQKGDIAEGYSVSREKKESFPLTVTSAQKNPTAFYLCASSIGSGGYRYTFGSGTRLTVV.